This record looks at one T cell receptor beta chain sequence and its context. Authors' data handling: Estimated nucleated cell counts came from reference gene primer amplification. Profiling relied on immunoSEQ multiplex PCR, and the TCRdb table lists in-frame clones only, not all of them. V, J and clone size derive from that table, while D and trimming were established from the DNA sequence. Found here are some 250,000 clones, around 90% of them singletons; the top ten hold around 0.7%. The entry originates in a study of blood T cell repertoires in COVID-19. The overall study: Sources were T cells, B-cell-depleted T cells, or PBMCs; the material itself was cDNA or gDNA.

CDR1 and CDR2 from the germline V gene are SNHLY and FYNNEI. This CDR3 contains 16 residues. V shed 4 bases, J shed 2 bases, and the junction held 9 bases outside the gene matches. This sequence was found in a human donor in a cohort sampled during active COVID-19. The genes are TRBV2 and TRBJ2-7; TRBD1 matches 9 bases. Sample: peripheral blood. This CDR3 reads CASSGGTGTGTYEQYF. The CDR3 DNA reads TGTGCCAGCAGTGGGGGGACCGGGACAGGGACCTACGAGCAGTACTTC.